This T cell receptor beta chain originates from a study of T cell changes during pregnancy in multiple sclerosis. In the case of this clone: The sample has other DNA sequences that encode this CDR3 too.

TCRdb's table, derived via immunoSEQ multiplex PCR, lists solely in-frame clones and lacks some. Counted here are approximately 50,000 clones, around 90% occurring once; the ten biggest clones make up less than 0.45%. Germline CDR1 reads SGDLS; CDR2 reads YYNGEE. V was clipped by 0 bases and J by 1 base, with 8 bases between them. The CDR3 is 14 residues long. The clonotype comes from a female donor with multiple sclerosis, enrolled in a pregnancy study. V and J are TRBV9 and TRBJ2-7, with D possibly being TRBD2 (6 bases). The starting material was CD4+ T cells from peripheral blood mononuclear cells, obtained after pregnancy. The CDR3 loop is CASSVAGASYEQYF. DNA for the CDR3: TGTGCCAGCAGCGTAGCGGGAGCTTCCTACGAGCAGTACTTC.